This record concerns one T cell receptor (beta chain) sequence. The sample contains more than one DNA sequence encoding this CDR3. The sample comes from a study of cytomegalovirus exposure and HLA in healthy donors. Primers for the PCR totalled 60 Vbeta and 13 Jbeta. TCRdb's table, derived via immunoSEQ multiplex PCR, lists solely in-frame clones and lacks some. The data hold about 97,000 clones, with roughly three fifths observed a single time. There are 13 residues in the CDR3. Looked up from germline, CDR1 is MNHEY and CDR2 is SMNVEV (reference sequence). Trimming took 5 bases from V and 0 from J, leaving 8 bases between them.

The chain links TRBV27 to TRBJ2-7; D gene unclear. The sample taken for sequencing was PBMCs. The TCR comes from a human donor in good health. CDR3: CASSLTDSYEQYF. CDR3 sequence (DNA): TGTGCCAGCAGTCTAACCGACTCCTACGAGCAGTACTTC.